This T cell receptor beta chain was documented in a study of technical replicates of blood from several donors (dated by TCRdb to the late 2010s). Libraries were made using the immunoSEQ multiplex PCR assay. As stored in TCRdb, this immuneACCESS dataset retains in-frame rearrangements with V and J assigned. A fraction of the clones does not appear; measured against another copy, unresolved V genes explain less than half of the discrepancy, and the remainder lacks a known reason. Here the sample has under 90,000 clones; 94% occur a single time. About 0.25% of the sample rests with the top ten. The germline V gene sets CDR1 to MGHDK and CDR2 to SYGVNS. From V the trimming removes 5 bases and from J it removes 4 bases, while the gene matches leave 2 bases of the junction unaccounted for. From the cysteine through the phenylalanine, the CDR3 covers 14 amino acids. The read is trimmed to its CDR3 DNA, 42 bases read in frame from base 1.

In the case of this clone: This clone's antigen is unknown. Within one base of it there is no much larger clone, and no base qualities were kept.

The sample was T cells isolated from PBMCs. The clonotype was recovered from a human donor in good health. The rearrangement combines TRBV25-1 with TRBJ2-2; 9 bases in between match TRBD2. The CDR3 has the sequence CASSYSGSTGELFF. The DNA sequence is as follows: TGTGCCAGCAGTTATAGCGGGAGCACCGGGGAGCTGTTTTTT. Where the CDR3 stops, the reference TRBV25-1 and TRBJ2-2 genes take over; the full variable domain is EADIYQTPRYLVIGTGKKITLECSQTMGHDKMYWYQQDPGMELHLIHYSYGVNSTEKGDLSSESTVSRIRTEHFPLTLESARPSHTSQYLCASSYSGSTGELFFGEGSRLTVL.